These 32 T cell receptor beta chains share one sample of origin, sequenced in a study of T-cell memory formation after mild COVID-19. TCRdb independently ran MiXCR on the 5' RACE reads; one entry per CDR3 protein. The table lists about 500,000 distinct CDR3 sequences, roughly 21% of them singletons. What was sequenced was PBMCs or a T cell subset sorted from them (not recorded which). Receptors originate from an adult woman who had mild COVID-19 (a few samples of this study predate the infection). Cell type and time point are not known.

The genes are TRBV6-1 and TRBJ1-4; tentatively, D is TRBD1 (5 bases). CDR3 length: 13 residues. Germline V gene sequence: CDR1 MNHNS, CDR2 SASEGT. V lost 7 bases and J lost 6, with 12 bases in between. The CDR3 here is CASTDSPDEKLFF. The DNA of the CDR3 is TGTGCCAGCACCGACAGTCCTGATGAAAAACTGTTTTTT.

This clonotype has just a few counts. Written as DNA, the CDR3 is TGTGCCAGCAGTGAAGGGATCAACTATGGCTACACCTTC. Protein sequence: CASSEGINYGYTF. The chain couples TRBV6-1 to TRBJ1-2; no definite D call. Trimming removed 1 base from V and 2 bases from J, with 5 bases in between. The germline V gene has CDR1 MNHNS and CDR2 SASEGT. The CDR3 spans 13 residues.

This chain joins TRBV24-1 and TRBJ2-3; D gene uncertain. V lost 1 base and J lost 8, with 9 bases in between. Germline V lookup: CDR1 KGHDR, CDR2 SFDVKD. The CDR3 spans 13 residues. The CDR3 nucleotides read TGTGCCACCAGTGATTTTAGTCACAGTACGCAGTATTTT. Its protein is CATSDFSHSTQYF.

The V gene is TRBV14, the J gene TRBJ2-1; the match to TRBD2 covers 11 bases. In germline, CDR1 is SGHDN, CDR2 FVKESK. The junction had 6 bases not matched to a gene; V was cut back by 7 bases and J by 7 bases. The CDR3 covers 14 residues. The CDR3 coding sequence is TGTGCCAGCACCCCGCTAGCGGGGGGTAATGAGCAGTTCTTC. Residues: CASTPLAGGNEQFF.

The V call is TRBV4-1, the J call TRBJ2-7; 8 positions match TRBD1. This CDR3 has 15 amino acids. CDR1 is MGHRA, CDR2 YSYEKL, per germline. V shed 6 bases, J shed 0 bases, and the junction held 7 bases outside the gene matches. CDR3 loop: CASRRTGKGSYEQYF. CDR3 sequence (DNA): TGCGCCAGCAGAAGGACAGGGAAGGGCTCCTACGAGCAGTACTTC.

Details on this clonotype: The junction does not match germline at one end; this may be a read error. The chain has TRBV7-7 and TRBJ2-3; D is unresolved. Germline loops: CDR1 SSHAT, CDR2 FNYEAQ (reference sequence). The CDR3 contains 13 residues. Here the CDR3 reads CASSWPFTDTQYF. The CDR3 DNA sequence: TGTGCTAGCAGCTGGCCTTTCACAGATACGCAGTATTTT.

This chain connects TRBV27 to TRBJ1-5, with D maybe TRBD1 (6 bases). This CDR3 has 14 residues. Germline V gives CDR1 MNHEY, CDR2 SMNVEV (reference sequence). Trimming pared 1 base from V and 6 bases from J, leaving 10 bases between. The DNA of the CDR3 is TGTGCCAGCAGTTTATTGGGGGGGCCTCAGCCCCAGCATTTT. Amino acids: CASSLLGGPQPQHF.

This clonotype was detected a few times. The chain uses TRBV7-9 and TRBJ1-1; no definite D call. The germline V gene encodes CDR1 SEHNR and CDR2 FQNEAQ (reference sequence). The CDR3 runs 17 residues. The ends were cut back, 0 bases at V and 1 base at J, with 15 bases in the middle. DNA for the CDR3: TGTGCCAGCAGCTTAGCCCTCTCGGACCTTGGGAACACTGAAGCTTTCTTT. Amino acids: CASSLALSDLGNTEAFF.

The rearrangement joins TRBV30 to TRBJ2-3; 7 nucleotides agree with TRBD2. The CDR3 length is 14 residues. Trimming at V came to 3 bases and at J to 0 bases, leaving 3 bases not matched to a gene. Germline V gene data show CDR1 as GTSNPN and CDR2 as SVGIG (reference sequence). The CDR3 DNA reads as TGTGCCTGGAGCCGGCGGGGGAGCACAGATACGCAGTATTTT. This sequence encodes CAWSRRGSTDTQYF. Combining the CDR3 with reference TRBV30 and TRBJ2-3 gives the whole variable domain SQTIHQWPATLVQPVGSPLSLECTVEGTSNPNLYWYRQAAGRGLQLLFYSVGIGQISSEVPQNLSASRPQDRQFILSSKKLLLSDSGFYLCAWSRRGSTDTQYFGPGTRLTVL.

V usage is TRBV4-1 and J usage is TRBJ2-1; D gene uncertain. V shed 1 base and J shed 9 bases, with 4 bases lying between them. Germline values: CDR1 MGHRA, CDR2 YSYEKL. The CDR3 is 11 amino acids. The CDR3 bases are TGCGCCAGCAGCCAAGTCGGTGAGCAGTTCTTC. It encodes CASSQVGEQFF.

In this sample, this clonotype turned up many times. The chain uses TRBV12-5 and TRBJ1-2, with TRBD1 as a possible D gene (6 bases). The CDR3 extends over 13 amino acids. CDR1 LGHNT and CDR2 FRNRAP come from the germline V gene. V lost 7 bases and J 4 bases, leaving 13 bases between the germline ends. Written as DNA, the CDR3 is TGTGCTAGTGCCCCGACAGGTCTCTATGGCTACACCTTC. This codes for CASAPTGLYGYTF.

DNA for the CDR3: TGTGCCAGCATACCTGTAGGGGGGAACACTGAAGCTTTCTTT. Residues: CASIPVGGNTEAFF. This chain connects TRBV16 to TRBJ1-1; maybe TRBD1 (6 bases). The CDR3 is made up of 14 amino acids. V lost 7 bases and J 1 base, leaving 13 bases between the germline ends. Germline V gene lookup returns CDR1 KGHSY and CDR2 FQNENV.

This clonotype has more than one count but fewer than ten. This chain links TRBV5-1 with TRBJ2-1, with D perhaps TRBD1 or TRBD2 (6 bases each). Per the germline V gene, CDR1 is SGHRS and CDR2 is YFSETQ. The CDR3 has 11 amino acids. Trimming took off 7 bases at V and 13 bases at J, with 15 bases between the two ends. The CDR3 sequence: CASLKGGLQFF. The CDR3 DNA is TGCGCCAGCCTAAAGGGGGGTCTTCAGTTCTTC.

This clonotype has ten or more counts. The CDR3 reads CSAPRGNEQFF. The CDR3 DNA reads TGCAGTGCTCCCAGGGGAAATGAGCAGTTCTTC. V usage is TRBV20-1 and J usage is TRBJ2-1; tentative D call: TRBD1 (6 bases). The CDR3 is 11 amino acids. The V end was cut by 5 bases, the J end by 7 bases, with 9 bases between. The germline gives CDR1 DFQATT, CDR2 SNEGSKA (reference sequence).

This clonotype was observed at least ten times. The CDR3 DNA sequence: TGCGCCAGCAGCTTCGGGACAGCATACACCGGGGAGCTGTTTTTT. Translating it yields CASSFGTAYTGELFF. The rearrangement uses TRBV5-1 and TRBJ2-2; TRBD1 matches 7 bases. The J segment lost 3 bases and the V segment lost 2 bases, leaving 4 bases of the junction unmatched. From germline, CDR1 is SGHRS and CDR2 YFSETQ. The CDR3 consists of 15 residues. Based on the CDR3 plus reference TRBV5-1 and TRBJ2-2, the full variable domain is KAGVTQTPRYLIKTRGQQVTLSCSPISGHRSVSWYQQTPGQGLQFLFEYFSETQRNKGNFPGRFSGRQFSNSRSEMNVSTLELGDSALYLCASSFGTAYTGELFFGEGSRLTVL.

This chain joins TRBV7-7 and TRBJ2-7; tentatively, D is TRBD1 (5 bases). The V gene's germline CDR1 is SSHAT and CDR2 FNYEAQ (reference sequence). CDR3 length: 13 amino acids. V lost 1 base to trimming and J lost 5 bases, with 9 bases between them. CDR3 nucleotide sequence: TGTGCCAGCAGCTTAGGCCGGACAAACGAGCAGTACTTC. This encodes CASSLGRTNEQYF.

The rearrangement joins TRBV6-1 to TRBJ2-5; 8 bases are shared with TRBD2. This CDR3 spans 15 amino acids. Unmatched junction bases numbered 10, after V lost 8 bases and J lost 2 bases. CDR1 and CDR2 from the germline V gene are MNHNS and SASEGT. The CDR3 loop reads CASQPGLGIQETQYF. The CDR3 DNA reads TGTGCCAGCCAACCGGGACTAGGGATACAAGAGACCCAGTACTTC.

This clonotype showed up just a few times. The CDR3: CASSLNTVSYEQYF. The CDR3, as DNA: TGTGCCAGCAGCCTAAATACGGTCTCCTACGAGCAGTACTTC. This chain links TRBV12-3 or TRBV12-4 with TRBJ2-7, with D hard to call. The CDR3 is 14 residues long. Between the trimmed V and J ends, which lost 6 bases and 0 bases, there was a span of 12 bases.

This clonotype was detected only a few times. This rearrangement joins TRBV4-1 to TRBJ2-2; D tentatively fits TRBD1 or TRBD2 (5 bases each). The CDR3 is made up of 14 amino acids. Trimming removed 1 base at V and 6 bases at J, with 9 bases between. Germline V gives CDR1 MGHRA, CDR2 YSYEKL. The DNA of the CDR3 is TGCGCCAGCAGCCAAGTCGGGACCCCCGGGGAGCTGTTTTTT. This gives the protein CASSQVGTPGELFF.

This clonotype showed up just a few times. CDR3 loop: CASSIAGAQFF. CDR3 coding DNA: TGTGCCAGCAGCATAGCGGGTGCGCAGTTCTTC. The V gene is TRBV5-4, the J gene TRBJ2-1, with TRBD2 matching over 7 bases. The CDR3 sequence is 11 residues long. Unmatched junction bases numbered 4, after V lost 4 bases and J lost 12 bases. Germline V gives CDR1 SGHNT, CDR2 YYREEE (reference sequence).

This clonotype has only a few counts. This chain joins TRBV12-3 or TRBV12-4 and TRBJ1-1; D gene uncertain. Trimming took off 5 bases at V and 0 bases at J, with 10 bases between the two ends. The CDR3 loop spans 14 amino acids. The DNA for the CDR3 is TGTGCCAGCAGTCCACAACTTATGAACACTGAAGCTTTCTTT. Translation: CASSPQLMNTEAFF.

CDR3 amino acids: CSAEEGGADTQYF. CDR3 bases: TGCAGTGCAGAAGAAGGGGGAGCGGATACGCAGTATTTT. The chain couples TRBV20-1 to TRBJ2-3; TRBD1 might be the D (6 bases). This CDR3 comprises 13 residues. Trimming removed 6 bases at V and 6 bases at J, with 16 bases between. CDR1 is DFQATT and CDR2 is SNEGSKA in the germline V gene (reference sequence).

This clonotype was found a few times. This sequence joins TRBV20-1 and TRBJ2-3; 7 positions match TRBD1. This CDR3 contains 18 residues. CDR1 DFQATT and CDR2 SNEGSKA come from the germline V gene (reference sequence). J lost 0 bases, V lost 0 bases, and 12 bases had no gene match. CDR3 sequence: CSARDPGTVEWSTDTQYF. In DNA form, the CDR3 reads TGCAGTGCTAGAGATCCAGGGACAGTGGAATGGAGCACAGATACGCAGTATTTT.

The chain carries TRBV7-6 and TRBJ2-3; TRBD2 matches 10 bases. The V gene end was trimmed by 1 base and the J gene end by 6 bases; junction bases not matched to a gene: 13. CDR1 and CDR2 from the germline V gene are SGHVS and FNYEAQ. CDR3 length equals 18 residues. CDR3 nucleotide sequence: TGTGCCAGCAGCTTAGGGCGCATACTAGCGGGGCCACTGGATACGCAGTATTTT. Residues: CASSLGRILAGPLDTQYF.

There are a few counts of this clonotype. The V and J genes are TRBV23-1 and TRBJ2-5, with D possibly matching TRBD2 (6 bases). TRBV23-1 is identified as an open reading frame with a role that is uncertain. V shed 10 bases and J shed 0 bases, with 9 bases lying between them. The CDR3 is made up of 12 amino acids. The CDR3 spells CAIRDYQETQYF. CDR3 sequence (DNA): TGCGCCATCCGGGACTACCAAGAGACCCAGTACTTC.

This chain uses TRBV10-3 with TRBJ2-2; TRBD2 is a possible D gene (5 bases). CDR3 length: 14 amino acids. V was cut by 6 bases and J by 1 base, with 9 bases left in between. Germline CDR1 ENHRY, CDR2 SYGVKD. This chain's CDR3 is CAIREAKNTGELFF. The DNA of the CDR3 is TGTGCCATCAGGGAGGCTAAGAACACCGGGGAGCTGTTTTTT.

This chain connects TRBV25-1 to TRBJ1-2; D might be TRBD1 (5 bases). V lost 8 bases, J lost 4 bases, and 20 bases lay in between. Germline V gene sequence: CDR1 MGHDK, CDR2 SYGVNS. The CDR3 runs 15 residues. The DNA of the CDR3 is TGTGCCAGCTCTGAAGGGGCCTCCCTCACCTATGGCTACACCTTC. Amino acids: CASSEGASLTYGYTF.

V usage is TRBV29-1 and J usage is TRBJ1-2; TRBD1 is a possible D gene (6 bases). Trimming cost V 1 base and J 1 base, with 7 bases left between them. The CDR3 extends over 13 amino acids. Germline V lookup: CDR1 SQVTM, CDR2 ANQGSEA. The DNA for the CDR3 is TGCAGCGTTGAAGGGACAGATAACTATGGCTACACCTTC. This codes for CSVEGTDNYGYTF.

The chain links TRBV24-1 to TRBJ2-1; TRBD2 matches 7 bases. With V trimmed by 7 bases and J by 4 bases, 6 bases remained unmatched. Germline loops: CDR1 KGHDR, CDR2 SFDVKD. This CDR3 region has 14 residues. The CDR3 sequence is CATSSGTNYNEQFF. The CDR3, as DNA: TGTGCCACCAGCAGCGGGACTAATTACAATGAGCAGTTCTTC.

In this sample, this clonotype turned up a few times. The chain recombines TRBV7-9 with TRBJ2-7; TRBD2 might be the D (6 bases). Germline values: CDR1 SEHNR, CDR2 FQNEAQ (reference sequence). This CDR3 is 15 amino acids long. Trimming cost V 1 base and J 5 bases, with 15 bases left between them. CDR3 DNA sequence: TGTGCCAGCAGCTTAGGAGGAGGGGCCGGCAACGAGCAGTACTTC. Its translation: CASSLGGGAGNEQYF.

This clonotype came up a few times. The genes are TRBV19 and TRBJ1-5; perhaps TRBD1 as D (5 bases). The germline V gene encodes CDR1 LNHDA and CDR2 SQIVND (reference sequence). The CDR3 is 14 amino acids. V was cut by 0 bases and J by 5 bases, with 8 bases left in between. The CDR3 DNA reads as TGTGCCAGTAGTATAGAGTGGGGGGATCAGCCCCAGCATTTT. This sequence encodes CASSIEWGDQPQHF.

The chain recombines TRBV5-6 with TRBJ2-7; 7 nucleotides line up with TRBD1. This CDR3 comprises 16 residues. J lost 4 bases, V lost 6 bases, and 16 bases had no gene match. Germline V gene lookup returns CDR1 SGHDT and CDR2 YYEEEE. The CDR3 DNA is TGTGCCAGCACCACATCACAGGGGCGAAGAGGATACGAGCAGTACTTC. Translation gives CASTTSQGRRGYEQYF. Filled out from reference TRBV5-6 and TRBJ2-7, the complete variable domain reads DAGVTQSPTHLIKTRGQQVTLRCSPKSGHDTVSWYQQALGQGPQFIFQYYEEEERQRGNFPDRFSGHQFPNYSSELNVNALLLGDSALYLCASTTSQGRRGYEQYFGPGTRLTVT.